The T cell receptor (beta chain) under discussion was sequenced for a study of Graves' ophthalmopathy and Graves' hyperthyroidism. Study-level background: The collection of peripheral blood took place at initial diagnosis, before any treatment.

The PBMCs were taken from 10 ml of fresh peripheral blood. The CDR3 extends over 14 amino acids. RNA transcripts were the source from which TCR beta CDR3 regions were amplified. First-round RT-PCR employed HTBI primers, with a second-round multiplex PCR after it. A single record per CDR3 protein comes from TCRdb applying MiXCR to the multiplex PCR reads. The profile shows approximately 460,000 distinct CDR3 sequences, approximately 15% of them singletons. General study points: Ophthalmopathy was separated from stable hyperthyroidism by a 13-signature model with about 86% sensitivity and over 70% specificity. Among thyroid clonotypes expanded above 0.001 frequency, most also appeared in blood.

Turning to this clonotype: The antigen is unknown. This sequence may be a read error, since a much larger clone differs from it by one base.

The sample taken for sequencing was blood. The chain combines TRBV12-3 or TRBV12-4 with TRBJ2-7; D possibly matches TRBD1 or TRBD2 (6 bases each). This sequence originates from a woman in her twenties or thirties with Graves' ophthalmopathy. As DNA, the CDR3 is TGTGCCGGCAGTCTACAGGGAGGACTCCACGAGCAGTACTTC. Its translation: CAGSLQGGLHEQYF.